This T cell receptor (beta chain) was sequenced in a study of breast tumors, draining lymph nodes, adjacent tissues. Study outcomes and limitations: Tumors had less TCR diversity than lymph nodes, more than nontumor tissue. Compared with basal-like, luminal-like tumors shared significantly more repertoire with nontumor tissue. Tumor T cell lymph node origin was a supported hypothesis, not proven. Most tumor T cells seemingly derive from lymph node, then expand in tumor.

TCRdb fed the multiplex PCR reads into MiXCR, producing one record per CDR3 protein. Found here are fewer than 150,000 distinct CDR3 sequences, 21% of them singletons; the top ten hold roughly 2%. In its sample, this clonotype was seen many times. Antigen specificity is unknown. This CDR3 is built from 13 residues. Germline V gene sequence: CDR1 SNHLY, CDR2 FYNNEI. The V end lost 1 base, the J end lost 10 bases, and 11 bases lay between the germline ends. Samples came from axillary lymph nodes draining the breast cancer. The receptor was derived from a female donor with breast cancer. Some clones in this sample may be carry-over from other donors' samples. The chain employs TRBV2 and TRBJ2-1, with D unclear. Sequences were obtained from axillary lymph node tissue. CDR3 in amino acids: CASSEVTRREQFF. DNA of the CDR3: TGTGCCAGCAGTGAAGTTACCCGCCGGGAGCAGTTCTTC.